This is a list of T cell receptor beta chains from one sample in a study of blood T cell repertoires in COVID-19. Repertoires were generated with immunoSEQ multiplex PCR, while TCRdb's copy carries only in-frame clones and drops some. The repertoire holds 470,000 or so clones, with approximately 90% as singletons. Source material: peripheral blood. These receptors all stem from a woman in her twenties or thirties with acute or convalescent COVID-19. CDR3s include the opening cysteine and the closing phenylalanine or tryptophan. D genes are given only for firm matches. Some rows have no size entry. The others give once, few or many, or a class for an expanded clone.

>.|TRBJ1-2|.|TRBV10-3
CAIREGGTPNYGYTF
TGTGCCATCAGGGAGGGGGGCACGCCCAACTATGGCTACACCTTC
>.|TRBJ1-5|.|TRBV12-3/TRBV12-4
CASSLGGGQHF
TGTGCCAGCAGTCTGGGGGGAGGCCAGCATTTT
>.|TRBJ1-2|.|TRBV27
CASSFSGVPGGYTF
TGTGCCAGCAGTTTCTCAGGGGTCCCCGGTGGCTACACCTTC
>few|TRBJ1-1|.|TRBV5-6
CASSLFSTEAFF
TGTGCCAGCAGCTTGTTTAGCACTGAAGCTTTCTTT
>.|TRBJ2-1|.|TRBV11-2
CASSTTDVEQFF
TGTGCCAGCAGCACGACAGATGTCGAGCAGTTCTTC
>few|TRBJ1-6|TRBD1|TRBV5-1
CASSLGQGRSPLHF
TGCGCCAGCAGCTTGGGACAGGGAAGGTCACCCCTCCACTTT
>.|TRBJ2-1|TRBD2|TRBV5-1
CASSQLSGGSYNEQFF
TGCGCCAGCAGCCAACTTAGCGGGGGATCCTACAATGAGCAGTTCTTC
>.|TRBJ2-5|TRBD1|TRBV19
CASSSGQGSQETQYF
TGTGCCAGTAGTTCCGGACAGGGGAGCCAAGAGACCCAGTACTTC
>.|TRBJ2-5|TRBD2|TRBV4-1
CASSQPLAGEETQYF
TGCGCCAGCAGCCAACCTCTAGCGGGGGAAGAGACCCAGTACTTC
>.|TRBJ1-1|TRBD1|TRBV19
CASSDRGNTEAFF
TGTGCCAGTAGTGACAGGGGGAACACTGAAGCTTTCTTT
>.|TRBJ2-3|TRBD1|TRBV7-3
CASSRTGSTDTQYF
TGTGCCAGCAGCAGGACAGGGAGCACAGATACGCAGTATTTT
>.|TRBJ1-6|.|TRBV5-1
CASTAGSGSPLHF
TGCGCCAGCACCGCAGGGTCCGGGTCACCCCTCCACTTT
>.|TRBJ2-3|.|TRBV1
CTSPSPDTQYF
TGCACCAGCCCTAGCCCAGATACGCAGTATTTT
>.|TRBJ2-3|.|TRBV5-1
CASSPGGGPDTQYF
TGCGCCAGCTCCCCCGGTGGGGGCCCAGATACGCAGTATTTT
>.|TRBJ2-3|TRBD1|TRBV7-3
CASSRGQGKDTQYF
TGTGCCAGCAGTAGAGGACAGGGAAAAGATACGCAGTATTTT
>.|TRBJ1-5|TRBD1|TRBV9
CASSVTGDSNQPQHF
TGTGCCAGCAGCGTGACAGGGGATAGCAATCAGCCCCAGCATTTT
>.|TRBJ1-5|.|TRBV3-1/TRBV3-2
CASSQAFNQPQHF
TGTGCCAGCAGCCAAGCCTTCAATCAGCCCCAGCATTTT
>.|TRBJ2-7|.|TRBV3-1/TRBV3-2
CASSQDLHWGTAYEQYF
TGTGCCAGCAGCCAAGATCTCCATTGGGGGACTGCCTACGAGCAGTACTTC
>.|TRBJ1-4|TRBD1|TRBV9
CASSPTSGTGNEKLFF
TGTGCCAGCAGCCCCACCTCGGGGACAGGGAATGAAAAACTGTTTTTT
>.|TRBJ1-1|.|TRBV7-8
CASSAGPNTEAFF
TGTGCCAGCAGCGCGGGGCCCAACACTGAAGCTTTCTTT
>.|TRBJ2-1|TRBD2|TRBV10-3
CAISEALGGGDEQFF
TGTGCCATCAGTGAGGCTCTCGGCGGGGGGGATGAGCAGTTCTTC
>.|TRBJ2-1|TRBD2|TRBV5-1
CASSWLAGGMGNEQFF
TGCGCCAGCAGCTGGCTCGCGGGGGGAATGGGGAATGAGCAGTTCTTC
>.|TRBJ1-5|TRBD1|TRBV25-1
CASSTGTGTQPQHF
TGTGCCAGCAGCACTGGGACAGGGACTCAGCCCCAGCATTTT
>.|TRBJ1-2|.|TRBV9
CASSVTSNYGYTF
TGTGCCAGCAGCGTAACCAGTAACTATGGCTACACCTTC
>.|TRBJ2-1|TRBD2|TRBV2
CASIKSGGPSYNEQFF
TGTGCCAGCATAAAGAGCGGGGGGCCCTCCTACAATGAGCAGTTCTTC
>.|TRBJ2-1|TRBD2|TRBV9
CASTERDAPYNEQFF
TGTGCCAGCACAGAGCGGGACGCACCTTACAATGAGCAGTTCTTC
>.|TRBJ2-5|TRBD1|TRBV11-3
CASSLAPATGGGETQYF
TGTGCCAGCAGCTTAGCCCCCGCGACAGGGGGCGGGGAGACCCAGTACTTC
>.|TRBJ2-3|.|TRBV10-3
CAISPGGGTDTQYF
TGTGCCATCAGTCCCGGGGGTGGGACAGATACGCAGTATTTT
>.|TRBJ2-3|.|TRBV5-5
CASSLFGGSVGTDTQYF
TGTGCCAGCAGCTTGTTTGGAGGCTCTGTGGGCACAGATACGCAGTATTTT
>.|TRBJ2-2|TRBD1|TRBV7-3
CASSPGTGHTGELFF
TGTGCCAGCAGCCCCGGGACAGGACATACCGGGGAGCTGTTTTTT
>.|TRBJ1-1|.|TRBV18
CASSSQGLNTEAFF
TGTGCCAGCTCAAGTCAGGGATTGAACACTGAAGCTTTCTTT
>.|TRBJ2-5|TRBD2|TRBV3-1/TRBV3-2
CASSQPGTSGGEETQYF
TGTGCCAGCAGCCAACCGGGGACTAGCGGGGGAGAAGAGACCCAGTACTTC
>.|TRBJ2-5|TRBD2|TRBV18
CASSQSGTSGGAGLETQYF
TGTGCCAGCTCACAGTCCGGGACTAGCGGGGGGGCCGGCTTGGAGACCCAGTACTTC
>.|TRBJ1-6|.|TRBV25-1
CASSELENSPLHF
TGTGCCAGCAGTGAATTAGAAAATTCACCCCTCCACTTT
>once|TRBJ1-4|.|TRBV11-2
CASSLSPSTNEKLFF
TGTGCCAGCAGCTTAAGTCCAAGCACTAATGAAAAACTGTTTTTT
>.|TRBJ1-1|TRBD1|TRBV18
CAGVSGTGGTEAFF
TGTGCCGGAGTCTCCGGGACAGGGGGCACTGAAGCTTTCTTT
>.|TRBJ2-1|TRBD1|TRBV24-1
CATSDFGQGAGNEQFF
TGTGCCACCAGTGATTTCGGACAGGGGGCAGGCAATGAGCAGTTCTTC
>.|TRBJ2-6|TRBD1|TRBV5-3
CARSLGQVVANVLTF
TGTGCCAGAAGCCTGGGACAGGTTGTGGCCAACGTCCTGACTTTC
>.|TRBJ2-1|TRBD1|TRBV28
CASKTGTKNNEQFF
TGTGCCAGTAAGACAGGGACCAAAAACAATGAGCAGTTCTTC
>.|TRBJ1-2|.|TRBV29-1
CSVAPEVHGHTF
TGCAGCGTTGCCCCCGAGGTCCATGGCCACACCTTC
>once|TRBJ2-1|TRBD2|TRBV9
CASSAGGSSYNEQFF
TGTGCCAGCAGCGCCGGGGGGAGCTCCTACAATGAGCAGTTCTTC
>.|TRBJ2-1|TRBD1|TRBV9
CASSVGDSNEQFF
TGTGCCAGCAGCGTAGGGGACAGCAATGAGCAGTTCTTC
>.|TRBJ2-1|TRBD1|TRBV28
CASSGGDRANNEQFF
TGTGCCAGCAGTGGCGGGGACAGGGCGAACAATGAGCAGTTCTTC
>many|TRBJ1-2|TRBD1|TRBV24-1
CATRDSANYGYTF
TGTGCCACCCGGGACAGCGCTAACTATGGCTACACCTTC
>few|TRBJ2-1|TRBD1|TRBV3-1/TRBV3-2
CASSQVIGTGEVGQFF
TGTGCCAGCAGCCAAGTGATCGGGACAGGGGAGGTGGGGCAGTTCTTC
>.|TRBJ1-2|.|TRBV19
CASTQGPWGYTF
TGTGCCAGTACGCAGGGCCCATGGGGCTACACCTTC
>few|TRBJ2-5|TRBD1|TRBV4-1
CASSQGDRDYETQYF
TGCGCCAGCAGCCAAGGGGACAGGGATTACGAGACCCAGTACTTC
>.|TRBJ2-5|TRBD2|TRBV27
CASSPRTSGGETQYF
TGTGCCAGCAGTCCCAGGACTAGCGGGGGGGAGACCCAGTACTTC
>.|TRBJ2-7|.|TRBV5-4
CASSLGAVSAYEQYF
TGTGCCAGCAGCTTGGGGGCAGTCTCGGCCTACGAGCAGTACTTC
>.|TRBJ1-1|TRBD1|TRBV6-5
CASSRQGGTEAFF
TGTGCCAGCAGTAGACAGGGGGGGACTGAAGCTTTCTTT
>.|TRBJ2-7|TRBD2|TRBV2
CASSEGTSGEYEQYF
TGTGCCAGCAGTGAAGGGACTAGCGGGGAATACGAGCAGTACTTC
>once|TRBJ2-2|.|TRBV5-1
CASLANGELFF
TGCGCCAGCCTAGCCAACGGGGAGCTGTTTTTT
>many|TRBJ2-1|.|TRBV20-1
CSMWGVEQFF
TGCAGTATGTGGGGGGTTGAGCAGTTCTTC